This is a list of T cell receptor beta chains from one sample in a study of blood T cell repertoires in COVID-19. Clones were sequenced by immunoSEQ multiplex PCR, and TCRdb holds only the in-frame ones, with some missing. The sample lists 100,000 to 150,000 clones, roughly four fifths seen once, with around 4% in the top ten. Sequencing input: peripheral blood. Receptors originate from a woman aged 50 to 60 with acute or convalescent COVID-19. The CDR3 runs from the conserved cysteine through the conserved F or W. D genes are given only for firm matches.

v_call	j_call	d_call	cdr3_aa
TRBV18	TRBJ2-1	TRBD2	CASSLLDAGGGTYNEQFF
TRBV7-6	TRBJ2-1	-	CASSLTNAFYNEQFF
TRBV2	TRBJ1-5	TRBD1	CASKRGQGFNQPQHF
TRBV3-1/TRBV3-2	TRBJ2-1	TRBD2	CASSHSPGLAGGNEQFF
TRBV6-1	TRBJ1-5	TRBD1	CASSAKAGTGSFQPQHF
TRBV5-1	TRBJ2-1	-	CASSQRAGDNSEEQFF
TRBV10-3	TRBJ1-6	TRBD1	CAISESGQGHSPLHF
TRBV6-5	TRBJ2-7	-	CASSYGGLYYEQYF
TRBV20-1	TRBJ1-4	TRBD1	CSASKGAGEKLFF
TRBV6-4	TRBJ1-5	-	CASSAGYSNQPQHF
TRBV5-5	TRBJ2-5	-	CASSFSGLAIETQYF
TRBV28	TRBJ2-7	TRBD2	CASSTRTSGASYEQYF
TRBV30	TRBJ1-4	TRBD1	CAWSVKGAEKLFF
TRBV5-4	TRBJ2-2	-	CASSSSTGGELFF
TRBV10-3	TRBJ2-5	-	CAISKDRETQYF
TRBV19	TRBJ2-3	-	CASSVWDTQYF
TRBV5-1	TRBJ2-1	TRBD1	CASSLAGTGLNEQFF
TRBV19	TRBJ1-1	-	CASTGARNTEAFF
TRBV5-5	TRBJ2-1	-	CASSFFFERDNEQFF
TRBV19	TRBJ2-1	TRBD2	CASRSLAGIQQFF
TRBV15	TRBJ1-4	-	CATSRDGQATNEKLFF
TRBV6-5	TRBJ1-2	TRBD1	CASRSTGVYGYTF
TRBV5-5	TRBJ2-7	TRBD2	CASSPGLAASYEQYF
TRBV19	TRBJ1-2	-	CATHSLPGGPQDYGYTF
TRBV25-1	TRBJ1-1	-	CASSDRVNTEAFF
TRBV2	TRBJ2-3	-	CASSSEGTYTDTQYF
TRBV5-1	TRBJ2-2	TRBD1	CASSPGQGTSTGELFF
TRBV30	TRBJ2-7	TRBD1	CAWSSPTGGDEQYF
TRBV11-1	TRBJ2-7	-	CASSLLPEQSYEQYF
TRBV7-9	TRBJ1-4	-	CASSSPWGQGEEKLFF
TRBV28	TRBJ2-1	-	CASSLGAVLGSEQFF
TRBV12-3/TRBV12-4	TRBJ1-2	-	CASSLGAFGYTF
TRBV6-1	TRBJ1-5	-	CASSEGTGGSTFPQPQHF
TRBV6-5	TRBJ1-2	-	CASSPTVPNYGYTF